These 14 T cell receptor beta chains were all obtained from the same sample, sequenced in a study of PD-L1 blockade in urothelial cancer (dated by TCRdb to 2016 to 2017). The library was generated by the immunoSEQ multiplex PCR assay. The clones in this table, taken by TCRdb from immuneACCESS, are in-frame only. Not every clone is retained; where verified, under half of the shortfall comes from an unresolved V gene, and the cause of the rest is unknown. The sample includes 60,000 to 85,000 clones, with approximately 86% observed a single time. The ten largest clonotypes hold more than 5.5% of the sample. This material consisted of PBMCs, taken around atezolizumab (anti-PD-L1) treatment. The receptor set was obtained from a woman aged 70-85 years with urothelial cancer.

V is TRBV28 and J is TRBJ2-7, with TRBD2 matching over 9 bases. V lost 6 bases to trimming and J lost 3 bases; unmatched junction nucleotides: 9. The CDR3 length is 15 residues. Germline V lookup: CDR1 MDHEN, CDR2 SYDVKM. CDR3: CASSPTSGKGYEQYF. The CDR3 DNA sequence: TGTGCCAGCAGCCCGACTAGCGGAAAAGGCTACGAGCAGTACTTC.

This chain joins TRBV28 and TRBJ1-2, with a possible D match to TRBD1 (6 bases). The CDR3 runs to 17 residues. Looked up from germline, CDR1 is MDHEN and CDR2 is SYDVKM. With 2 bases removed from V and 2 bases from J, the gap between germline ends came to 18 bases. The DNA of the CDR3 is TGTGCCAGCAGTTTAATGACAGGAAAAGGGACAAACTATGGCTACACCTTC. The encoded protein is CASSLMTGKGTNYGYTF.

This rearrangement joins TRBV10-1 to TRBJ2-7, with 7 positions matching TRBD1. Per germline, CDR1 WNHNN and CDR2 SYGVQD (reference sequence). V trimming: 5 bases; J trimming: 5 bases; junction bases outside the gene matches: 12. The CDR3 is made up of 15 amino acids. The CDR3 spells CASSSTTGPYDEQYF. CDR3 sequence (DNA): TGCGCCAGCAGTTCAACGACAGGGCCATACGACGAGCAGTACTTC.

This chain connects TRBV6-5 to TRBJ1-2, with D possibly being TRBD1 (6 bases). Deletions cut 7 bases from V and 7 bases from J, with 13 bases between. CDR3 length: 12 amino acids. Germline V CDR1 and CDR2: MNHEY, SVGAGI. Here the CDR3 DNA reads TGTGCCAGCACGGCAGGGGTTGGTGGCTACACCTTC. It is translated as CASTAGVGGYTF.

The chain couples TRBV10-3 to TRBJ2-2; 8 nucleotides agree with TRBD1. After removal of 6 bases from V and 0 bases from J, the junction contained 3 bases not matched to a gene. The length of the CDR3 is 15 residues. Germline CDR1 reads ENHRY; CDR2 reads SYGVKD. The CDR3 reads CAIRGTGTNTGELFF. The CDR3 bases are TGTGCCATCAGGGGGACAGGCACGAACACCGGGGAGCTGTTTTTT.

J is TRBJ2-5 and V is TRBV21-1; the DNA was not compared with TRBD2, the D call given in the table. TRBV21-1 is reported as a pseudogene. This CDR3 spans 17 amino acids. CDR3 in DNA: TGTGCCAGCAGCAAAGCCCCAGCGGGAGACCGCCAAGAGACCCAGTACTTC. This translates into CASSKAPAGDRQETQYF.

The genes are TRBV5-1 and TRBJ1-6; 8 positions match TRBD1. The germline gives CDR1 SGHRS, CDR2 YFSETQ. The CDR3 totals 17 residues. The trim removed 0 bases at V and 5 bases at J, leaving 7 bases unmatched. In DNA, the CDR3 is TGCGCCAGCAGCTTGGTGGGAGGACAGGGTGATAATTCACCCCTCCACTTT. The encoded protein is CASSLVGGQGDNSPLHF.

J is TRBJ1-4 and V is TRBV28; a weak D match, TRBD1 (5 bases). The length of the CDR3 is 14 residues. CDR1 and CDR2 from the germline V gene are MDHEN and SYDVKM. V lost 5 bases and J lost 8, with 15 bases in between. In nucleotides, the CDR3 is TGTGCCAGCAGTGGAAGAGGGACTAGGGAAAAACTGTTTTTT. This translates into CASSGRGTREKLFF.

A single count supports this clone. This chain joins TRBV10-1 and TRBJ2-1; 8 bases agree with TRBD1. Germline V gene sequence: CDR1 WNHNN, CDR2 SYGVQD (reference sequence). The CDR3 runs to 15 residues. The ends lost 6 bases at V and 6 bases at J; junction bases unmatched: 10. The CDR3 DNA follows: TGCGCCAGCAGCTCGACAGGGGTCGGGGCCAATGAGCAGTTCTTC. Protein product: CASSSTGVGANEQFF.

DNA of the CDR3: TGTGCCAGTAGTATAGATACCAGGGTCTACGAGCAGTACTTC. It specifies CASSIDTRVYEQYF. The gene calls are TRBV19 and TRBJ2-7; D may be TRBD1 (5 bases). The ends were cut back, 0 bases at V and 3 bases at J, with 9 bases in the middle. This CDR3 is 14 amino acids long. Germline values: CDR1 LNHDA, CDR2 SQIVND (reference sequence).

This clone was counted a single time. This chain connects TRBV6-6 to TRBJ2-1; the D gene is possibly TRBD2 (6 bases). The germline V and J ends were trimmed by 4 bases and 5 bases, with 15 bases remaining between them. Germline V lookup: CDR1 MNHNY, CDR2 SVGAGI (reference sequence). The CDR3 consists of 15 residues. In nucleotides, the CDR3 is TGTGCCAGCAGTTCGGGACTCATGGGGAACAATGAGCAGTTCTTC. Translation gives CASSSGLMGNNEQFF.

The chain has TRBV6-1 and TRBJ2-5, with a possible D match to TRBD1 (6 bases). From germline, CDR1 is MNHNS and CDR2 SASEGT. CDR3 length: 13 residues. V lost 5 bases and J lost 3, with 10 bases in between. The CDR3, as DNA: TGTGCCAGCAGTTTAACAGGGAAAGAGACCCAGTACTTC. Its translation: CASSLTGKETQYF.

This chain uses TRBV5-1 with TRBJ2-5, with D hard to call. V shed 4 bases and J shed 2 bases, with 12 bases lying between them. CDR3 length equals 14 residues. Germline V gene sequence: CDR1 SGHRS, CDR2 YFSETQ. The CDR3, as DNA: TGCGCCAGCAGCGCGGTAGGAAGGCAAGAGACCCAGTACTTC. It specifies CASSAVGRQETQYF.

The chain employs TRBV27 and TRBJ2-1; 12 bases are a match to TRBD2. The CDR3 has 13 residues. Germline V gene data show CDR1 as MNHEY and CDR2 as SMNVEV (reference sequence). V gave up 8 bases and J gave up 6 bases; unmatched junction bases: 2. CDR3 residues: CASGTSGSNEQFF. CDR3 nucleotide sequence: TGTGCCAGCGGGACTAGCGGGTCCAATGAGCAGTTCTTC.